The clone carrying this T cell receptor beta chain has a count of ten or more. This record comes from a study of Graves' ophthalmopathy and Graves' hyperthyroidism. RNA transcripts were the template, and TCR beta CDR3 regions were amplified from them. A first-round RT-PCR used HTBI primers, followed by a second-round multiplex PCR. TCRdb re-called the multiplex PCR reads through MiXCR, storing one row per CDR3 protein. The table lists 170,000 or so distinct CDR3 sequences, roughly 36% of them singletons. The CDR3 extends over 12 amino acids. Germline loops: CDR1 MNHEY, CDR2 SVGEGT. Trimming pared 5 bases from V and 9 bases from J, leaving 10 bases between.

This clonotype was obtained from a man aged 25 to 40 with Graves' ophthalmopathy. V is TRBV6-2 or TRBV6-3 and J is TRBJ2-2; D gene unclear. Sample: peripheral blood. The CDR3 here is CASSQISRELFF. CDR3 bases: TGTGCCAGCAGTCAGATCTCGAGGGAGCTGTTTTTT.